Listed here are 26 T cell receptor beta chains from one sample, sequenced in a study of neurological immune-mediated disorders (dated by TCRdb to the late 2010s). Library construction relied on 5' RACE. The sequencer listed for this sample is Illumina HiSeq 2500. In-frame beta chains were kept once TCRdb had trimmed the public reads at Q25 with fastp and called clones with MiXCR. One record per CDR3 amino acid sequence lists the most common genes and DNA. The sample data list fewer than 80,000 distinct CDR3 sequences, and around 4.7% of these were observed just once. The top ten clonotypes cover about 3.2% of the sample. Sequences were obtained from PBMCs. The source of these receptors is a woman aged 45 to 65 with multiple sclerosis.

Many counts were recorded for this clonotype. CDR3 sequence reads: CSASKRDRGPEGSYEQYF. CDR3 nucleotides: TGCAGTGCTAGTAAACGAGACAGGGGGCCCGAAGGCTCCTACGAGCAGTACTTC. This chain joins TRBV20-1 and TRBJ2-7; 10 bases fit TRBD1. Trimming at V came to 3 bases and at J to 0 bases, leaving 14 bases not matched to a gene. This CDR3 is built from 18 residues. The germline CDR1 and CDR2 sequences are DFQATT and SNEGSKA (reference sequence).

This clonotype was detected many times. The CDR3 bases are TGCAGTGCTAGCAAAGGGACCGAGCAGTACTTC. Its translation: CSASKGTEQYF. The chain combines TRBV20-1 with TRBJ2-7; possibly TRBD1 or TRBD2 for D (5 bases each). CDR1 and CDR2 (germline): DFQATT, SNEGSKA (reference sequence). V dropped 3 bases and J dropped 6 bases, with 9 bases sitting between them. The CDR3 consists of 11 residues.

This clonotype has at least ten counts. The junction does not match germline at one end; this may be a read error. The chain joins TRBV9 to TRBJ2-1; the D gene is possibly TRBD2 (5 bases). Germline V gene data show CDR1 as SGDLS and CDR2 as YYNGEE. This CDR3 contains 15 residues. CDR3 sequence reads: CASSVRAVSYNEQVF. The CDR3 DNA follows: TGTGCCAGCAGCGTGAGAGCGGTTTCCTACAATGAGCAGGTCTTC. The variable domain in full, with the rest retrieved from reference TRBV9 and TRBJ2-1, is DSGVTQTPKHLITATGQRVTLRCSPRSGDLSVYWYQQSLDQGLQFLIQYYNGEERAKGNILERFSAQQFPDLHSELNLSSLELGDSALYFCASSVRAVSYNEQVFGPGTRLTVL.

This clonotype has at least ten counts. The chain combines TRBV7-2 with TRBJ1-1, with TRBD1 as a possible D gene (6 bases). CDR1 SGHTA and CDR2 FQGNSA come from the germline V gene. The germline V and J ends were trimmed by 4 bases and 11 bases, with 17 bases remaining between them. The CDR3 contains 13 residues. The CDR3 DNA is TGTGCCAGCAGCTCTAGACAAGCCACAGGGGCTTTCTTT. It translates to CASSSRQATGAFF.

Many counts were recorded for this clonotype. DNA of the CDR3: TGCGCCAGCAGGGACGGGACGGGGAACACTGAAGCTTTCTTT. Amino acid sequence: CASRDGTGNTEAFF. The genes are TRBV5-1 and TRBJ1-1; TRBD1 is a possible D gene (5 bases). The V gene's germline CDR1 is SGHRS and CDR2 YFSETQ. The V gene lost 5 bases and the J gene lost 1 base, with 12 bases spanning the gap. The CDR3 sequence is 14 residues long.

The chain is built from TRBV5-6 and TRBJ2-1; 8 nucleotides match TRBD1. This CDR3 has 14 amino acids. The junction had 5 bases not matched to a gene; V was cut back by 3 bases and J by 6 bases. Germline values: CDR1 SGHDT, CDR2 YYEEEE. The CDR3 region is CASSYGQGRNEQFF. CDR3 DNA: TGTGCCAGCAGCTATGGACAGGGCCGCAATGAGCAGTTCTTC.

This clonotype was recorded a few times. The chain carries TRBV12-3 or TRBV12-4 and TRBJ2-3; a possible D gene is TRBD1 (6 bases). The ends were cut back, 5 bases at V and 2 bases at J, with 14 bases in the middle. The CDR3 contains 15 residues. For the CDR3, the DNA is TGTGCCAGCAGTAAGCAGGGGTCCGACACAGATACGCAGTATTTT. Its protein product is CASSKQGSDTDTQYF.

This clonotype was detected many times. The V and J genes are TRBV6-6 and TRBJ2-3, with D possibly being TRBD1 (6 bases). Germline-derived CDR1 and CDR2 are MNHNY and SVGAGI (reference sequence). The V gene lost 2 bases and the J gene lost 1 base, with 7 bases spanning the gap. The CDR3 spans 14 residues. CDR3 amino acids: CASSYGGRTDTQYF. CDR3 coding DNA: TGTGCCAGCAGTTACGGGGGCCGCACAGATACGCAGTATTTT.

There are many counts of this clonotype. The rearrangement uses TRBV14 and TRBJ2-1, with 8 bases aligning to TRBD2. The V gene end was trimmed by 11 bases and the J gene end by 8 bases; junction bases not matched to a gene: 11. CDR1 and CDR2 from the germline V gene are SGHDN and FVKESK. The CDR3 covers 13 residues. The CDR3 DNA follows: TGTGCCTGTAAGCGGGAGCTGATAGATGAGCAGTTCTTC. Translating gives CACKRELIDEQFF.

This clonotype is medium-sized. The chain uses TRBV27 and TRBJ1-1; D is undetermined. The CDR3 spans 16 residues. Trimming removed 5 bases at V and 4 bases at J, with 20 bases between. CDR1 and CDR2 (germline): MNHEY, SMNVEV (reference sequence). In nucleotides, the CDR3 is TGTGCCAGCAGTAAGCTCCCGGGCGCTGAGGGCACTGAAGCTTTCTTT. Its protein is CASSKLPGAEGTEAFF.

On this clonotype: Just one base apart from a much larger clone, this may be a read error. The chain links TRBV4-1 to TRBJ2-3; the D call may be TRBD1 or TRBD2 (5 bases each). Germline V gives CDR1 MGHRA, CDR2 YSYEKL. Trimming took off 7 bases at V and 0 bases at J, with 14 bases between the two ends. The CDR3 is 15 amino acids. CDR3 DNA sequence: TGCGCCAGCACCCTACGGGGCAGAAGCACAGATACGCAGTATTTT. Amino acids: CASTLRGRSTDTQYF.

This clonotype was counted ten times or more. The rearrangement joins TRBV5-1 to TRBJ2-2, with D unresolved. The CDR3 runs 12 residues. Germline lookup yields CDR1 SGHRS and CDR2 YFSETQ. The V end was cut by 4 bases, the J end by 0 bases, with 1 base between. The DNA for the CDR3 is TGCGCCAGCAGCCCGAACACCGGGGAGCTGTTTTTT. Translation gives CASSPNTGELFF. Drawing the rest from reference TRBV5-1 and TRBJ2-2, the complete variable domain is KAGVTQTPRYLIKTRGQQVTLSCSPISGHRSVSWYQQTPGQGLQFLFEYFSETQRNKGNFPGRFSGRQFSNSRSEMNVSTLELGDSALYLCASSPNTGELFFGEGSRLTVL.

This sequence joins TRBV12-3 or TRBV12-4 and TRBJ2-1; D not certain. This CDR3 contains 13 residues. The germline V and J ends were trimmed by 8 bases and 8 bases, with 16 bases remaining between them. CDR3 bases: TGTGCCAGCTCTACCAACGGCCCCGATGAGCAGTTCTTC. Amino acids: CASSTNGPDEQFF.

This clonotype appeared many times. V gene TRBV9 combines with J gene TRBJ1-6, with TRBD1 matching 7 bases. CDR3 length: 15 residues. Germline loops: CDR1 SGDLS, CDR2 YYNGEE. J gave up 8 bases and V 4 bases, and 9 bases lay outside the gene matches. The CDR3 DNA follows: TGTGCCAGCAGCCCCCCGGGACAGCGGGATTCACCCCTCCACTTT. This codes for CASSPPGQRDSPLHF.

This clonotype was seen at least ten times. This chain links TRBV7-3 with TRBJ1-5; maybe TRBD1 (5 bases). V was pared by 5 bases and J by 7 bases, with 18 bases between. Germline lookup yields CDR1 SGHTA and CDR2 FQGTGA. CDR3 length: 15 amino acids. DNA for the CDR3: TGTGCCAGCAGCCCTCGGGGGGGAACGGAACAGCCCCAGCATTTT. Translated, it gives CASSPRGGTEQPQHF.

This clonotype was counted between two and nine times. The chain links TRBV7-2 to TRBJ2-5; D ambiguous. V was cut by 2 bases and J by 5 bases, with 12 bases left in between. The CDR3 length is 14 residues. The germline gives CDR1 SGHTA, CDR2 FQGNSA. CDR3 nucleotide sequence: TGTGCCAGCAGCTTATTTGGGATGTTGGAGACCCAGTACTTC. Translating it yields CASSLFGMLETQYF.

V is TRBV3-1 and J is TRBJ1-6; 8 bases fit TRBD1. Losses at the gene ends were 5 bases for V and 10 bases for J; bases not matched to a gene: 7. The germline V gene encodes CDR1 LGHDT and CDR2 YNNKEL (reference sequence). This CDR3 comprises 14 residues. The CDR3 nucleotides are TGTGCCAGCAGCTCCGGGACAGGCGAATCACCCCTCCACTTT. Its translation is CASSSGTGESPLHF.

This clonotype was counted ten times or more. The chain employs TRBV7-6 and TRBJ2-2; 10 nucleotides match TRBD2. V lost 2 bases to trimming and J lost 5 bases; unmatched junction nucleotides: 2. This CDR3 comprises 15 residues. Germline CDR1 and CDR2: SGHVS and FNYEAQ. The CDR3 nucleotides are TGTGCCAGCAGCTTAATGACTAGCGGGACCGGGGAGCTGTTTTTT. Translated: CASSLMTSGTGELFF.

This chain links TRBV18 with TRBJ1-1, with TRBD1 matching over 9 bases. CDR3 length equals 13 residues. Germline V gene sequence: CDR1 KGHSH, CDR2 LQKENI. The V and J ends lost 1 base and 11 bases, in that order; junction bases with no gene match: 5. The CDR3 reads CASSPRQGEGAFF. The CDR3 nucleotides are TGTGCCAGCTCACCACGACAGGGGGAGGGGGCTTTCTTT.

This clonotype was recorded many times. V usage is TRBV5-1 and J usage is TRBJ2-2; D is undetermined. Germline CDR1 SGHRS, CDR2 YFSETQ. V gave up 5 bases and J gave up 3 bases, with 14 bases separating them. CDR3 length: 15 amino acids. CDR3 in amino acids: CASRLTQTHTGELFF. In DNA form, the CDR3 reads TGCGCCAGCAGGTTGACACAGACCCACACCGGGGAGCTGTTTTTT.

V is TRBV12-3 or TRBV12-4 and J is TRBJ2-7; tentative D call: TRBD2 (6 bases). V was clipped by 1 base and J by 3 bases, with 13 bases between them. The CDR3 consists of 15 residues. The CDR3 DNA follows: TGTGCCAGCAGTTTAGGCGGGATTGGCGGCTACGAGCAGTACTTC. It encodes CASSLGGIGGYEQYF.

This clonotype was detected only a few times. One end of the junction fails to match germline, which may point to a read error. The chain uses TRBV12-3 or TRBV12-4 and TRBJ1-6; D uncertain. The CDR3 is 13 amino acids. DNA of the CDR3: TGTGCCAGCAGTTTAGGGCGTAATTCCCCCCTCCACTTT. This gives the protein CASSLGRNSPLHF.

Ten or more counts support this clonotype. This chain links TRBV5-1 with TRBJ1-1; D uncertain. V lost 3 bases and J lost 3, with 12 bases in between. CDR3 size: 14 residues. Germline CDR1 reads SGHRS; CDR2 reads YFSETQ. The CDR3 region is CASSWLLEDTEAFF. The CDR3 DNA reads TGCGCCAGCAGCTGGCTCCTAGAGGACACTGAAGCTTTCTTT.

Many counts were recorded for this clonotype. A read error may produce the germline difference seen at one junction end. The genes are TRBV2 and TRBJ1-1; no definite D call. Germline V CDR1 and CDR2: SNHLY, FYNNEI. CDR3 length equals 13 residues. DNA for the CDR3: TGTGCCAGCAGCGAAGACGCTTACGCTGAAGCTTTCTTT. Protein product: CASSEDAYAEAFF.

This clonotype came up many times. V and J are TRBV20-1 and TRBJ2-7, with 10 bases lining up with TRBD2. Germline values: CDR1 DFQATT, CDR2 SNEGSKA (reference sequence). This CDR3 is built from 14 residues. The V segment lost 2 bases and the J segment 2 bases; nucleotides outside the gene matches: 3. CDR3 amino acids: CSARSSGGPYEQYF. The CDR3 DNA reads TGCAGTGCTAGAAGTAGCGGGGGGCCCTACGAGCAGTACTTC.

This clonotype was picked up many times. The V gene is TRBV18, the J gene TRBJ1-1; no reliable D call. Germline CDR1 reads KGHSH; CDR2 reads LQKENI. Deletions cut 2 bases from V and 1 base from J, with 5 bases between. The CDR3 has 13 amino acids. CDR3 DNA sequence: TGTGCCAGCTCACCATTCCCGAACACTGAAGCTTTCTTT. Translating it yields CASSPFPNTEAFF. Variable domain in full (rest from reference TRBV18 and TRBJ1-1): NAGVMQNPRHLVRRRGQEARLRCSPMKGHSHVYWYRQLPEEGLKFMVYLQKENIIDESGMPKERFSAEFPKEGPSILRIQQVVRGDSAAYFCASSPFPNTEAFFGQGTRLTVV.